The source of this T cell receptor (beta chain) is a study of beta chain features in type 1 diabetes. Study information: Sorted cells numbering roughly 100,000,000 were examined across all samples.

To note about this clone: Its antigen is currently unknown.

The sequenced template was cDNA made from the entire isolated RNA. For naive, central memory and regulatory T cell samples, reads averaged roughly 3.7 million. TCRdb keeps only in-frame clones here, not all; method: immunoSEQ multiplex PCR. Among approximately 5,800 clones listed, 60% to 85% were seen once. Notes on the study in general: For cells with high TCR expression, cDNA sequencing could yield over-representation. All four CD4+ subsets from Type 1 diabetes patients carried moderately but significantly shorter TCRB CDR3s.

Germline V gene data show CDR1 as SGHAT and CDR2 as FQNNGV. The CDR3 loop spans 17 amino acids. Trimming removed 2 bases at V and 2 bases at J, with 19 bases between. This receptor was obtained from a man aged 18 to 29 in good health. This chain connects TRBV11-2 to TRBJ2-7, with TRBD2 as a possible D gene (5 bases). The sequenced sample was Tregs from blood. CDR3 bases: TGTGCCAGCAGCTTATCGACTTTATCGGGGAACCCCTACGAGCAGTACTTC. This gives the protein CASSLSTLSGNPYEQYF.